This is a list of T cell receptor beta chains from one sample in a study of T cell repertoires in cytomegalovirus infection. For these receptors, no antigen is known. TCRdb re-called the reads through MiXCR, storing one row per CDR3 protein. The repertoire holds tens of thousands of distinct CDR3 sequences, with roughly 20% as singletons. The sequencing used CD8+ T cells from cultured PBMCs, collected from culture after CMV antigen stimulation. Receptor source: a human donor in good health (CMV status not recorded). Some clones in this sample may be carry-over from other donors' samples. CDR3s leave out the opening cysteine and the closing phenylalanine or tryptophan.

V gene | CDR3 protein
TRBV4-3 | ASSQDWGSLGLNEQF
TRBV15 | ATSRDVQGAQPQH
TRBV7-6 | ASSPRPASGRNEQY
TRBV7-9 | ASSLGGLGGQPQH
TRBV6-5 | ASSLQPAPDSPLH
TRBV7-6 | ASSLSPIPGVGTEKLF
TRBV7-9 | ASSSVGGAYNEQF
TRBV14 | ASSQGVIWVNGYT
TRBV7-2 | ASSLELSYEQY
TRBV12-3/TRBV12-4 | ASSLADVLGRGFEQF
TRBV7-6 | ASSLVPGDPTGELF
TRBV29-1 | SVERGIYGYT
TRBV27 | ASRPAVQLQPQH